The rows below give T cell receptor beta chains drawn from one sample of a study of T cells in Graves' hyperthyroidism and ophthalmopathy. Each CDR3 protein gets one entry after TCRdb re-called the multiplex PCR reads with MiXCR. The table has some 200,000 distinct CDR3 sequences, roughly a sixth seen once; the top ten hold about half. The source material was blood. The receptors derive from a woman aged 50 to 65 with Graves' hyperthyroidism. CDR3s include the opening cysteine and the closing phenylalanine or tryptophan. Fields, in order: clone size, V gene, J gene, D gene, CDR3 DNA, CDR3 protein. The D gene is left open where the match is weak. Some rows mark clone size as missing; the rest say once, few, many or name a class of expanded clone.

many	TRBV29-1	TRBJ1-2	.	TGCAGCGGACAGGTTAACTATGGCTACACCTTC	CSGQVNYGYTF
few	TRBV5-1	TRBJ2-1	.	TGCGCCAGCAGCCCGAGGACATATTGGAATGAGCAGTTCTTC	CASSPRTYWNEQFF
.	TRBV6-4	TRBJ1-3	.	TGTGCCGGCAGTTACGGGGGAAACGGAAACACCATATATTTT	CAGSYGGNGNTIYF
few	TRBV30	TRBJ1-4	.	TGTGCCTGTCGGGACACCGATAATGAAAAACTGTTTTTT	CACRDTDNEKLFF
.	TRBV5-1	TRBJ2-5	.	TGCGCCAGCAGCGCCCTAAGGGACGGAGAGACCCAGTACTTC	CASSALRDGETQYF
many	TRBV4-2	TRBJ1-1	.	TGTGCCAGCAGCCCCCAGGACGCTGTGAACACTGAAGCTTTCTTT	CASSPQDAVNTEAFF
few	TRBV5-1	TRBJ2-1	TRBD2	TGCGCCAGCAGCTTGTTTTCTAGCGGGAGGAATTACAATGAGCAGTTCTTC	CASSLFSSGRNYNEQFF
once	TRBV27	TRBJ2-1	.	TGTGCCAGCAGTCCCGTATCCTCCTACAATGAGCAGTTCTTC	CASSPVSSYNEQFF
many	TRBV9	TRBJ2-3	.	TGTGCCAGCACCCAAAGTGGGGGGGCCTTCACAGATACGCAGTATTTT	CASTQSGGAFTDTQYF
many	TRBV11-2	TRBJ2-7	TRBD2	TGTGCCAGCAGCTCCGACGGACTAGCGGGAGGGCCTTACTACGAGCAGTACTTC	CASSSDGLAGGPYYEQYF
many	TRBV11-3	TRBJ2-7	.	TGTGCCAGCAGCACCAGCTACGAGCAGTACTTC	CASSTSYEQYF
once	TRBV5-1	TRBJ2-1	TRBD2	TGCGCCAGCAGCTTGAGTAGCGGGCGGTACAATGAGCAGTTCTTC	CASSLSSGRYNEQFF
many	TRBV6-1	TRBJ2-1	TRBD1	TGTGCCAGCAGTCCCGGGACAGAGTACAATGAGCAGTTCTTC	CASSPGTEYNEQFF
many	TRBV20-1	TRBJ2-7	.	TGCAGTGTCGGTGTCCGCTCCTACGAGCAGTACTTC	CSVGVRSYEQYF
few	TRBV4-1	TRBJ2-3	.	TGCGCCAGCAGCCCTTGGCTAGTTACAGATACGCAGTATTTT	CASSPWLVTDTQYF
.	TRBV29-1	TRBJ1-5	.	TGCAGCGCCGCATTTGGACAGAACAATCAGCCCCAGCATTTT	CSAAFGQNNQPQHF
many	TRBV20-1	TRBJ1-2	.	TGCAGTGCTAGAGCTAAACAGGGTTGGCGAGGCTACACCTTC	CSARAKQGWRGYTF
.	TRBV2	TRBJ1-2	TRBD1	TGTGCCAGCAGTTCGGGACAGTCCTATGGCTACACCTTC	CASSSGQSYGYTF
.	TRBV11-2	TRBJ2-3	.	TGTGCCAGCAGCTACCGACCGGGGGGCGGCGGCACAGATACGCAGTATTTT	CASSYRPGGGGTDTQYF
.	TRBV11-3	TRBJ2-1	TRBD2	TGTGCCAGCAGCTTAGGAGGAGCGGGAGAAAATGAGCAGTTCTTC	CASSLGGAGENEQFF
many	TRBV20-1	TRBJ2-3	.	TGCAGTGCCGTTGGGAGATGGCTTGGCACAGATACGCAGTATTTT	CSAVGRWLGTDTQYF
many	TRBV20-1	TRBJ2-1	.	TGCAGTGCAATCTATATTCTCGGCGGGAAGGATGAGCAGTTCTTC	CSAIYILGGKDEQFF
few	TRBV3-1	TRBJ1-3	.	TGTGCCAGCAGCCAGGGAACTGGAAACACCATATATTTT	CASSQGTGNTIYF
few	TRBV20-1	TRBJ2-3	.	TGCAGTACACAGGGTTGGACAGATACGCAGTATTTT	CSTQGWTDTQYF
few	TRBV5-1	TRBJ2-5	.	TGCGCCAGCAGCTTGACGCTGACAGCCCAAGAGACCCAGTACTTC	CASSLTLTAQETQYF
many	TRBV20-1	TRBJ2-5	.	TGCAGTGCTAGTCCTCTTGCCGGGTCTGGCGAGACCCAGTACTTC	CSASPLAGSGETQYF
few	TRBV20-1	TRBJ2-3	.	TGCAGTGCTAGAGATCCCTTTGATAAGGACACAGATACGCAGTATTTT	CSARDPFDKDTDTQYF
.	TRBV20-1	TRBJ2-7	.	TGCAGTGCTAGGGAATTCCAGGGGCCCTACGAGCAGTACTTC	CSAREFQGPYEQYF
.	TRBV7-3	TRBJ2-1	.	TGTGCCAGCAGCCCCATCCGGGATTACAATGAGCAGTTCTTC	CASSPIRDYNEQFF
many	TRBV11-3	TRBJ2-7	TRBD2	TGTGCCAGCAGCTTAGATCGCGGGAGCTTCTACGAGCAGTACTTC	CASSLDRGSFYEQYF
many	TRBV20-1	TRBJ1-1	TRBD1	TGCAGTGCTAGACCGACAGGGATAACTGAAGCTTTCTTT	CSARPTGITEAFF
few	TRBV20-1	TRBJ2-1	.	TGCAGTGCTAGAGACCCGGGGGAAGTTTTACTTGAGCAGTTCTTC	CSARDPGEVLLEQFF
many	TRBV9	TRBJ1-1	.	TGTGCCAGCAGCGTAGGCCATATGAACACTGAAGCTTTCTTT	CASSVGHMNTEAFF
.	TRBV28	TRBJ2-3	TRBD2	TGTGCCAGCAGCAGAGGGCTTAGCGGGAGGGCCGTAACAGATACGCAGTATTTT	CASSRGLSGRAVTDTQYF
.	TRBV18	TRBJ1-2	.	TGTGCCAGCTCACCCCGGCCGCCTAACTATGGCTACACCTTC	CASSPRPPNYGYTF
.	TRBV20-1	TRBJ2-7	TRBD2	TGCAGTGCTTTCGGGACTAGCGGGATCTACGAGCAGTACTTC	CSAFGTSGIYEQYF
.	TRBV6-1	TRBJ1-1	.	TGTGCCAGCAGTGATAAGGTGGGGAACACTGAAGCTTTCTTT	CASSDKVGNTEAFF
many	TRBV12-3/TRBV12-4	TRBJ1-1	.	TGTGCCAGCACGGGGTATACTGAAGCTTTCTTT	CASTGYTEAFF
.	TRBV6-1	TRBJ1-6	.	TGTGCCAGCGGGGGGAATTCACCCCTCCACTTT	CASGGNSPLHF
many	TRBV29-1	TRBJ2-7	TRBD1	TGCAGCGTTGAAGCCGAGACAGGGATCTACGAGCAGTACTTC	CSVEAETGIYEQYF
many	TRBV9	TRBJ2-3	.	TGTGCCAGCAGCGTCGGCCCCCACACAGATACGCAGTATTTT	CASSVGPHTDTQYF
many	TRBV5-1	TRBJ1-5	.	TGCGCCAGTGCTAAGGGTCAGCCCCAGCATTTT	CASAKGQPQHF
many	TRBV11-2	TRBJ2-4	.	TGTGCCAGCAGCACGCGGCTAGCCAAAAACATTCAGTACTTC	CASSTRLAKNIQYF
many	TRBV27	TRBJ1-1	.	TGTGCCAGCAGCTCCGCTCCAGATGAAGCTTTCTTT	CASSSAPDEAFF
many	TRBV11-2	TRBJ2-3	.	TGTGCCAGCAGCCGTACCACAGATACGCAGTATTTT	CASSRTTDTQYF
many	TRBV11-2	TRBJ1-2	TRBD1	TGTGCCAGCAGCCCTAATCCAGGGGGCGGCTTTGGCTACACCTTC	CASSPNPGGGFGYTF
many	TRBV6-1	TRBJ1-5	.	TGTGCCAGCAGCCCGATAGGGACATTTAGCAATCAGCCCCAGCATTTT	CASSPIGTFSNQPQHF
.	TRBV6-2/TRBV6-3	TRBJ2-1	.	TGTGCCAGCAGTTACCATGCCGGGACTCACCAGCACCGTGAGCAGTTCTTC	CASSYHAGTHQHREQFF
many	TRBV6-1	TRBJ2-4	.	TGTGCCAGCAGTGAGTCAGGGACGGGCAAAAACATTCAGTACTTC	CASSESGTGKNIQYF
few	TRBV30	TRBJ1-3	TRBD1	TGTGCCGGGACAGGCCTCTCTGGAAACACCATATATTTT	CAGTGLSGNTIYF